This TCR beta chain was profiled in a study of shared clonotypes between healthy human individuals. Unsorted PBMC replicate PCRs used roughly 300 ng DNA, tens of thousands of T cell genomes. Data came from immunoSEQ multiplex PCR; TCRdb stores just in-frame clones and leaves some out. The sample comprises some 530,000 clones, roughly 80% of which are singletons, and roughly 13% rests with the top ten. This clone has a handful of counts. Each donor was a Caucasian adult residing in Nashville, Tennessee. Sequencing was done on a sample of PBMCs. This receptor was taken from a woman between 40 and 55 years old in good health. Some clones in this sample may be carry-over from other donors' samples.

This CDR3 reads CASSAGDTSWDTEAFF. The DNA of the CDR3 is TGCGCCAGCAGCGCCGGGGACACCTCCTGGGACACTGAAGCTTTCTTT. The chain is built from TRBV5-1 and TRBJ1-1; a weak D match, TRBD1 (6 bases). The V end was cut by 4 bases, the J end by 3 bases, with 19 bases between. CDR1 is SGHRS, CDR2 YFSETQ, per germline. CDR3 length: 16 residues.